This T cell receptor beta chain was recorded in a study of blood T cell repertoires in COVID-19. Study details: Donors in the United States, Italy and Spain gave samples during acute or convalescent COVID-19.

TCRdb's table, derived via immunoSEQ multiplex PCR, lists solely in-frame clones and lacks some. This table holds roughly 380,000 clones, over 65% found once. The V end lost 7 bases, the J end lost 6 bases, and 14 bases lay between the germline ends. Per the germline V gene, CDR1 is MNHEY and CDR2 is SVGAGI. The CDR3 extends over 13 amino acids. Sequenced material: peripheral blood. This clonotype was obtained from a human donor with acute or convalescent COVID-19. The donor label of this sample is uncertain. This chain uses TRBV6-5 with TRBJ2-3; a possible D gene is TRBD1 (6 bases). The CDR3 DNA reads as TGTGCCAGCATTCCACAGGGATCTGATACGCAGTATTTT. Protein product: CASIPQGSDTQYF.